One and the same sample provided the 3 T cell receptor beta chains below, sequenced in a study of metastatic and nonmetastatic thyroid tumors. TCRdb ran MiXCR on the PCR reads. The sample includes some 15,000 clones, over 20% seen only once; the top ten take about 9.4%. Every patient was untreated before thyroid surgery. Sequencing was performed on adjacent normal tissue. These receptor sequences come from a female donor with papillary thyroid cancer or a benign thyroid nodule (not recorded which). Some clones in this sample may be carry-over from other donors' samples.

With respect to this clone: Given the absence of the conserved phenylalanine or tryptophan at the CDR3 end, a read error is likely. The genes are TRBV29-1 and TRBJ2-7; a weak D match, TRBD1 (6 bases). Germline assignment: CDR1 SQVTM and CDR2 ANQGSEA. The CDR3 consists of 14 residues. Between the trimmed V and J ends, which lost 3 bases and 6 bases, there was a span of 18 bases. The CDR3 nucleotides are TGCAGCGTTGAGAGGGGGACATGGAACGGCGAGCAGTACCTC. The encoded protein is CSVERGTWNGEQYL.

The table lists this clone with a few counts. The chain is built from TRBV27 and TRBJ2-5, with a tentative D call TRBD1 (6 bases). The germline V and J ends were trimmed by 5 bases and 2 bases, with 12 bases remaining between them. The CDR3 extends over 14 amino acids. Germline V gives CDR1 MNHEY, CDR2 SMNVEV (reference sequence). In DNA form, the CDR3 reads TGTGCCAGCAGTCCAAGGACAGCGCAAGAGACCCAGTACTTC. Translating it yields CASSPRTAQETQYF.

The V call is TRBV11-2, the J call TRBJ1-1; D ambiguous. V was cut by 1 base and J by 12 bases, with 15 bases left in between. Germline V lookup: CDR1 SGHAT, CDR2 FQNNGV. The CDR3 consists of 13 residues. In DNA form, the CDR3 reads TGTGCCAGCAGCTTAGTACCGGGAGAGGCGACTTTCTTT. Translated: CASSLVPGEATFF.